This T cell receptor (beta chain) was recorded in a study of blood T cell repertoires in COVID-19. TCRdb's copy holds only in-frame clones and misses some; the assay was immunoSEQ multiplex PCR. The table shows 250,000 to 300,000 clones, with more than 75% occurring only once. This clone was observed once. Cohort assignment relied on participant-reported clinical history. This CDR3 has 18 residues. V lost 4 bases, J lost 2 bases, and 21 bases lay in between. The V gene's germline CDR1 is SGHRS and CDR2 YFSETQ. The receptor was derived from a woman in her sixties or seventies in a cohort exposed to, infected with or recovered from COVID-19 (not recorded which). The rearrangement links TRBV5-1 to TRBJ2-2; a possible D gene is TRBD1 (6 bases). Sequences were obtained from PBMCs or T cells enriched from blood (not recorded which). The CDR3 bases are TGCGCCAGCAGCCCGGCGGGCCAGGGGTCGACCAACACCGGGGAGCTGTTTTTT. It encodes CASSPAGQGSTNTGELFF.